Presented here are 7 T cell receptor beta chains from one specimen sequenced in a study of blood T cell repertoires in COVID-19. Libraries were prepared by immunoSEQ multiplex PCR; TCRdb keeps only in-frame clonotypes and omits some of them. Among approximately 190,000 clones, roughly nine tenths were seen once, and the ten largest hold about 22%. The sample taken for sequencing was peripheral blood. The receptors were sampled from a man between 60 and 75 years old with active or convalescent COVID-19.

The chain employs TRBV7-3 and TRBJ1-1, with 7 bases that match TRBD1. Per germline, CDR1 SGHTA and CDR2 FQGTGA. The CDR3 extends over 13 amino acids. Germline trimming cut 3 bases from V and 6 bases from J; bases unmatched to any gene: 4. CDR3 region: CASSFQGGSEAFF. The CDR3 nucleotides read TGTGCCAGCAGCTTCCAGGGGGGATCTGAAGCTTTCTTT.

The chain recombines TRBV7-9 with TRBJ2-1; 10 bases fit TRBD2. CDR3 length: 14 amino acids. The V segment lost 1 base and the J segment 9 bases; nucleotides outside the gene matches: 3. The germline V gene has CDR1 SEHNR and CDR2 FQNEAQ (reference sequence). CDR3 coding DNA: TGTGCCAGCAGCTTAGAAGCGGGGGGGCTTGAGCAGTTCTTC. It specifies CASSLEAGGLEQFF.

The gene calls are TRBV5-1 and TRBJ2-5; possibly TRBD2 for D (5 bases). Trimming removed 0 bases at V and 4 bases at J, with 13 bases between. In germline, CDR1 is SGHRS, CDR2 YFSETQ. The CDR3 runs 15 residues. CDR3: CASSLGATGGETQYF. The CDR3 coding sequence is TGCGCCAGCAGCTTGGGGGCTACCGGAGGAGAGACCCAGTACTTC.

The chain has TRBV5-4 and TRBJ1-1; TRBD1 matches 8 bases. This CDR3 spans 14 amino acids. V was pared by 4 bases and J by 4 bases, with 6 bases of the junction left unmatched. Germline loops: CDR1 SGHNT, CDR2 YYREEE (reference sequence). CDR3 sequence: CASSPDRASTEAFF. In nucleotides, the CDR3 is TGTGCCAGCAGCCCGGACAGGGCGAGCACTGAAGCTTTCTTT. The entire variable domain, with the rest obtained from reference TRBV5-4 and TRBJ1-1, is as follows: ETGVTQSPTHLIKTRGQQVTLRCSSQSGHNTVSWYQQALGQGPQFIFQYYREEENGRGNFPPRFSGLQFPNYSSELNVNALELDDSALYLCASSPDRASTEAFFGQGTRLTVV.

The genes are TRBV29-1 and TRBJ2-1, with D possibly TRBD2 on 5 matching bases. The CDR3 spans 13 residues. Trimming took off 4 bases at V and 0 bases at J, with 7 bases between the two ends. Germline-derived CDR1 and CDR2 are SQVTM and ANQGSEA. For the CDR3, the DNA is TGCAGCGTTGCCCGGGGCTCCTACAATGAGCAGTTCTTC. Translated: CSVARGSYNEQFF.

A remark on this clone: The sample contains more than one DNA sequence encoding this CDR3. The chain uses TRBV19 and TRBJ2-1; D is ambiguous. The germline CDR1 and CDR2 sequences are LNHDA and SQIVND (reference sequence). The CDR3 runs 14 residues. Between the trimmed V and J ends, which lost 4 bases and 0 bases, there was a span of 7 bases. The CDR3 DNA reads as TGTGCCAGTAGTACCTTTAGCTCCTACAATGAGCAGTTCTTC. This sequence encodes CASSTFSSYNEQFF.

This chain joins TRBV6-4 and TRBJ2-3; 12 bases fit TRBD2. The CDR3 is 17 residues long. In germline, CDR1 is MRHNA, CDR2 SNTAGT. The trim removed 6 bases at V and 3 bases at J, leaving 10 bases unmatched. CDR3 sequence (DNA): TGTGCCAGCAGCAAGAGAACTAGCGGGGGGTCGACAGATACGCAGTATTTT. Amino acids: CASSKRTSGGSTDTQYF.